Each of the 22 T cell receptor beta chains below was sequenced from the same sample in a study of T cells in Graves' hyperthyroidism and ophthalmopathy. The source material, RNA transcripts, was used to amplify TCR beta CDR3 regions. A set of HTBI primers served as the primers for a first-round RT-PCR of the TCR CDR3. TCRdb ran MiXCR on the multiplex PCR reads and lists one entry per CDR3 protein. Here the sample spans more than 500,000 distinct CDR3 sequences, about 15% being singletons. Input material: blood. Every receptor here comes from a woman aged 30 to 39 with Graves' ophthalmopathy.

The CDR3 here is CASKGLLDYEQYF. The CDR3 DNA is TGTGCCAGTAAGGGACTCCTTGATTACGAGCAGTACTTC. The J gene is TRBJ2-7, the V gene TRBV7-8, with D tentatively TRBD2 (6 bases). The germline V gene encodes CDR1 SGHVS and CDR2 FQNEAQ. V lost 9 bases to trimming and J lost 4 bases, with 16 bases between them. The CDR3 runs 13 residues.

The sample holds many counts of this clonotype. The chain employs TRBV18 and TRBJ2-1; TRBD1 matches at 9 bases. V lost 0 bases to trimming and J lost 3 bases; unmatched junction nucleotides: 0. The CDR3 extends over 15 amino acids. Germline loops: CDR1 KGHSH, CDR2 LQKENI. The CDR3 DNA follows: TGTGCCAGCTCACCACCGGGACAGGGCTACAATGAGCAGTTCTTC. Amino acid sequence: CASSPPGQGYNEQFF.

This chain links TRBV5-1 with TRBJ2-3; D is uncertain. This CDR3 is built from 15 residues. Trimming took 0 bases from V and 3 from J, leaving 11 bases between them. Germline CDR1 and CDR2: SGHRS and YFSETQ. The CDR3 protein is CASSLEARRTDTQYF. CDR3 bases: TGCGCCAGCAGCTTGGAGGCAAGAAGAACAGATACGCAGTATTTT.

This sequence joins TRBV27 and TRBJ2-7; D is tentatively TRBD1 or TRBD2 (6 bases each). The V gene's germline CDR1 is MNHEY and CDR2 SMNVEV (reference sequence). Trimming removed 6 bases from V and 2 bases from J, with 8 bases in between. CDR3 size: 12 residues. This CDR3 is CASSGGPYEQYF. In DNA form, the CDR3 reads TGTGCCAGCAGCGGGGGCCCCTACGAGCAGTACTTC.

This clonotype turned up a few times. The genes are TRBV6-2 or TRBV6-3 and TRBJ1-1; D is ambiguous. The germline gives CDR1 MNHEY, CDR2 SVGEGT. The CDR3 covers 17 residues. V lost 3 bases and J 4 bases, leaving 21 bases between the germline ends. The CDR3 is CASSYGYQMGRGTEAFF. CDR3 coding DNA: TGTGCCAGCAGTTATGGGTATCAAATGGGTCGTGGCACTGAAGCTTTCTTT.

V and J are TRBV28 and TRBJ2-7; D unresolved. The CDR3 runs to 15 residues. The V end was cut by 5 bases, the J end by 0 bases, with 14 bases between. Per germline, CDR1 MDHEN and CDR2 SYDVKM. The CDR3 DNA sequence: TGTGCCAGCAGTCTAACCGGGCCTTCCTCCTACGAGCAGTACTTC. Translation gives CASSLTGPSSYEQYF.

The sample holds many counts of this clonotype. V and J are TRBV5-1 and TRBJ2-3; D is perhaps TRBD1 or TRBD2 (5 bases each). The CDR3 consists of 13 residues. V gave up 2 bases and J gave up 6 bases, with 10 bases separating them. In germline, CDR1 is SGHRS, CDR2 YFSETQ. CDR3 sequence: CASSFGDVDTQYF. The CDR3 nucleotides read TGCGCCAGCAGCTTTGGGGACGTGGATACGCAGTATTTT.

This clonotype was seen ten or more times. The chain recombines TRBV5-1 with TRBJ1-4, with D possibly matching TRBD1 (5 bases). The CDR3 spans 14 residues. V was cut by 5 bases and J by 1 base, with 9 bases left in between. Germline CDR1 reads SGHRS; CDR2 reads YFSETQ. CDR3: CASRLTVTNEKLFF. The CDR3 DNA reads TGCGCCAGCAGATTGACAGTAACTAATGAAAAACTGTTTTTT.

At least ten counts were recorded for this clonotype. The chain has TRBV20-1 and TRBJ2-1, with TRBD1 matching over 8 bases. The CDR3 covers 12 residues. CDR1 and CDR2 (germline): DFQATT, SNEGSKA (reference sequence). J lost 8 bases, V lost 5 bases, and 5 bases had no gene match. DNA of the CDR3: TGCAGTGCTCCCAGGGGGCTGGATGAGCAGTTCTTC. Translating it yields CSAPRGLDEQFF.

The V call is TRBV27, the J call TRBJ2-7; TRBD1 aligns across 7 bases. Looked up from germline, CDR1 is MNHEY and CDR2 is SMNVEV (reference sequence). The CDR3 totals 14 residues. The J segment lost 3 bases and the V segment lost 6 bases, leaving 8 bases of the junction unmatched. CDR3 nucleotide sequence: TGTGCCAGCAGACGCCGACAGGGAGTCTACGAGCAGTACTTC. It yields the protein CASRRRQGVYEQYF.

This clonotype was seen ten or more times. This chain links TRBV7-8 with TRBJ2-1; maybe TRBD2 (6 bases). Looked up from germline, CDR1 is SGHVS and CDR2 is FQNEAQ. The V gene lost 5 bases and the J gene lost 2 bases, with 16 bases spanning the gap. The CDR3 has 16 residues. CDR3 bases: TGTGCCAGCAGCAATCTCAGCGGGCCAACCTACAATGAGCAGTTCTTC. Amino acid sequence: CASSNLSGPTYNEQFF.

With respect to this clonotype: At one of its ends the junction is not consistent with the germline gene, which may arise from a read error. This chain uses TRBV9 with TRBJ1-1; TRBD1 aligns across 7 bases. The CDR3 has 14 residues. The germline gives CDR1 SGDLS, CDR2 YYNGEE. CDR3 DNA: TGTGCCAGCAGCGAGGGGACAGCTGACACTGGAGCTTTCTTT. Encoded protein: CASSEGTADTGAFF.

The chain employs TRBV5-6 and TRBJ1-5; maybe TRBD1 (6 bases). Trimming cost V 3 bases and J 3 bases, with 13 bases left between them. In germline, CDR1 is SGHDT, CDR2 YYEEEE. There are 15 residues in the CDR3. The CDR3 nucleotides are TGTGCCAGCAGCTCCCCACGGGGGCCCAATCAGCCCCAGCATTTT. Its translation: CASSSPRGPNQPQHF.

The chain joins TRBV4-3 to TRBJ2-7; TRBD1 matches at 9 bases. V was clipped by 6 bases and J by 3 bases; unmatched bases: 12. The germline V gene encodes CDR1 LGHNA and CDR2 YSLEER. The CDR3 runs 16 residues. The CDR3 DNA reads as TGCGCCAGCAGTTATACTCCGGGACAGGGCCACTACGAGCAGTACTTC. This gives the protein CASSYTPGQGHYEQYF.

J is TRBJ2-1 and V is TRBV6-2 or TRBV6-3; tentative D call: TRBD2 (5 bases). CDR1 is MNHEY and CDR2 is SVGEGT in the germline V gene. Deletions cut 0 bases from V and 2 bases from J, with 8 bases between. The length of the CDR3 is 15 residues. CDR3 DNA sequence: TGTGCCAGCAGTTACTCGGGAGATCCCTACAATGAGCAGTTCTTC. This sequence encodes CASSYSGDPYNEQFF.

The CDR3 reads CASSWGTSDEQYF. CDR3 nucleotides: TGTGCCAGCAGTTGGGGGACTAGCGACGAGCAGTACTTC. The V call is TRBV28, the J call TRBJ2-7; 10 bases agree with TRBD2. V gave up 4 bases and J gave up 5 bases; unmatched junction bases: 2. The CDR3 runs 13 residues. Germline values: CDR1 MDHEN, CDR2 SYDVKM.

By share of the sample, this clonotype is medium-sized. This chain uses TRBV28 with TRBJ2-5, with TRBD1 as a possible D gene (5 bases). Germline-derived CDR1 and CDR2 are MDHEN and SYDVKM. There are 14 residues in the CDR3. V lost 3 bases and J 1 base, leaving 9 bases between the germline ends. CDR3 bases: TGTGCCAGCAGTTTGACGACAGCCCAAGAGACCCAGTACTTC. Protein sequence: CASSLTTAQETQYF.

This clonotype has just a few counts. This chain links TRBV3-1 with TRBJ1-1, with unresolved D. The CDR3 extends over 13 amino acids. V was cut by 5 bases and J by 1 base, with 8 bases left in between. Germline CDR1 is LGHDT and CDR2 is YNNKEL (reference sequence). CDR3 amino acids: CASSWTKNTEAFF. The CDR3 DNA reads TGTGCCAGCAGCTGGACGAAGAACACTGAAGCTTTCTTT.

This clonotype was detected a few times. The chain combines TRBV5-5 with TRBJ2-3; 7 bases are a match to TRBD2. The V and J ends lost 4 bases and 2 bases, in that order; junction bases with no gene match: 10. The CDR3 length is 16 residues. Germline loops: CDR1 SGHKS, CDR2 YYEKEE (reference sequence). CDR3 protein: CASSPPLAALTDTQYF. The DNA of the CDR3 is TGTGCCAGCAGCCCGCCCCTAGCGGCCCTCACAGATACGCAGTATTTT.

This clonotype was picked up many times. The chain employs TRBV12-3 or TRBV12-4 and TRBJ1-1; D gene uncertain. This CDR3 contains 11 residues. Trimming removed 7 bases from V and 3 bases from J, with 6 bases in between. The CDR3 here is CASTLDTEAFF. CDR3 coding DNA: TGTGCCAGCACCTTAGACACTGAAGCTTTCTTT.

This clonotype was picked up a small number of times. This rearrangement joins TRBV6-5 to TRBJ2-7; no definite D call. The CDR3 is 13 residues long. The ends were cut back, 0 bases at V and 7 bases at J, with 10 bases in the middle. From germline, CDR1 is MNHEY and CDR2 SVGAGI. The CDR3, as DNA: TGTGCCAGCAGTTACTCATCTTCCCCGGAGCAGTACTTC. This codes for CASSYSSSPEQYF.

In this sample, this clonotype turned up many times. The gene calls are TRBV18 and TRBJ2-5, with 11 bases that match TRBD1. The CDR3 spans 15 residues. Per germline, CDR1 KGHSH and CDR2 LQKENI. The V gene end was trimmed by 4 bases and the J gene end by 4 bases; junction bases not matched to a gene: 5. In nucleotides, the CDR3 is TGTGCCAGCTCACTCCGGGACAGGGGGTTAGAGACCCAGTACTTC. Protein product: CASSLRDRGLETQYF.